This record looks at one T cell receptor (beta chain) sequence and its context. The sample belongs to a study of blood T cell repertoires in COVID-19. Background on the study: There were acute and convalescent COVID-19 samples, and they came from the United States, Italy and Spain.

Authors' processing steps: Reference gene primer amplification in the assay estimated nucleated cell counts. The data were produced by immunoSEQ multiplex PCR, yet TCRdb's version contains in-frame clones alone and is incomplete. The D gene and trimming were derived from the DNA, and the V and J assignments and clone size from that table. The sample consists of about 270,000 clones, about nine tenths of them appearing once. Residents of 20 to 25 US areas, aged 18 to 89 years, made up the participants. The V and J ends lost 5 bases and 5 bases, in that order; junction bases with no gene match: 7. CDR1 is SGHNT and CDR2 is YENEEA in the germline V gene. CDR3 length: 15 residues.

The specimen was PBMCs or T cells enriched from blood (not recorded which). The sequence was collected from a woman in her thirties or forties with acute COVID-19. The chain employs TRBV11-3 and TRBJ2-2; 8 bases map to TRBD1. The CDR3 DNA is TGTGCCAGCAGCCCACGACAGGGGCGGACCGGGGAGCTGTTTTTT. Protein sequence: CASSPRQGRTGELFF.